This T cell receptor beta chain originates from a study of CD8 T cells in Susac syndrome. Study-wide context: Blood was drawn from patients with Susac syndrome. At that point, they were therapy-naive, on corticosteroids, or on intravenous immunoglobulin alone.

Trimming stripped 7 bases from V and 8 bases from J, with 15 bases between. This CDR3 is 13 amino acids long. CDR1 and CDR2 (germline): MNHEY, SMNVEV (reference sequence). Random-hexamer reverse transcription was applied to roughly 0.5 to 1 ug RNA. TCRdb used MiXCR to reprocess the immunoSEQ multiplex PCR reads, holding one entry per CDR3 protein. Of about 240,000 distinct CDR3 sequences listed, 90% to 97% are singletons. The Susac syndrome patients fit the recently defined diagnostic criteria for definite or probable disease. TEMRA cells were FACS-enriched, with CD8+ and CD4+ T cells isolated negatively.

The rearrangement joins TRBV27 to TRBJ2-1, with D possibly being TRBD2 (6 bases). The source material was CD4+ T cells from PBMCs. The clonotype originates from a human donor with Susac syndrome. CDR3 nucleotides: TGTGCCAGCACCCCCCGAACGGGGGATGAGCAGTTCTTC. It is translated as CASTPRTGDEQFF.